The T cell receptor beta chain under discussion was sequenced for a study of T cells in Graves' hyperthyroidism and ophthalmopathy. Overall study results and limits: A median around six months before onset, the model predicted ophthalmopathy.

This clonotype occurred a few times. The antigen is not known. Per the germline V gene, CDR1 is PRHDT and CDR2 is FYEKMQ (reference sequence). The CDR3 sequence is 15 residues long. Between the trimmed V and J ends, which lost 0 bases and 4 bases, there was a span of 12 bases. RNA transcripts served as the template for amplifying TCR beta CDR3 regions. A first-round RT-PCR of the TCR CDR3 used the HTBI primer set. In TCRdb, the multiplex PCR reads were re-called with MiXCR into one record per CDR3 protein. In the table there are around 440,000 distinct CDR3 sequences, approximately 14% of which are singletons. An absence of ophthalmopathy progression within 18 months meant stable Graves' hyperthyroidism.

The source material was blood. This TCR was sampled from a woman younger than 30 with Graves' hyperthyroidism. The rearrangement uses TRBV13 and TRBJ1-2; D perhaps matches TRBD1 (6 bases). The CDR3 nucleotides are TGTGCCAGCAGCTTAGGTGGGGGGCAGAGCTATGGCTACACCTTC. Encoded protein: CASSLGGGQSYGYTF.